This T cell receptor beta chain was observed in a study of radiotherapy plus CTLA-4 blockade in lung cancer. Turning to the study itself: In roughly 19% of patients, objective responses were seen; approximately 30% had disease control.

TCRdb keeps only in-frame clones here, not all; method: immunoSEQ multiplex PCR. The sample has about 70,000 clones; roughly 85% are singletons. The V end was cut by 1 base, the J end by 2 bases, with 11 bases between. The V gene's germline CDR1 is MNHEY and CDR2 SMNVEV (reference sequence). The CDR3 totals 15 residues. The sequencing used peripheral blood, collected from a patient treated with radiotherapy plus ipilimumab. This sequence was found in a human donor with non-small cell lung cancer who had a complete response to radiotherapy plus ipilimumab. The chain employs TRBV27 and TRBJ2-5; D gene ambiguous. The CDR3 here is CASSLWYHGQETQYF. CDR3 bases: TGTGCCAGCAGTTTATGGTATCACGGACAAGAGACCCAGTACTTC.